The 32 T cell receptor beta chains listed next were all sequenced from one sample in a study of cytomegalovirus exposure and HLA in healthy donors. PCR amplification relied on 60 Vbeta primers (plus 13 Jbeta primers). Profiling relied on immunoSEQ multiplex PCR, and the TCRdb table lists in-frame clones only, not all of them. The sample carries 120,000 or so clones, roughly 80% recorded once. Sequenced material: PBMCs. These receptors were taken from a man aged 30-40 years in good health and CMV-seronegative.

The chain couples TRBV5-1 to TRBJ2-1; 8 bases map to TRBD2. Per the germline V gene, CDR1 is SGHRS and CDR2 is YFSETQ. Trimming took 0 bases from V and 4 from J; bases not matched to a gene: 9. This CDR3 is 17 amino acids long. The CDR3 coding sequence is TGCGCCAGCAGCTTGGGCCCGACTAGCGAGATATACAATGAGCAGTTCTTC. Translated, it gives CASSLGPTSEIYNEQFF.

This chain uses TRBV5-8 with TRBJ2-1, with 9 bases aligning to TRBD1. With V trimmed by 5 bases and J by 3 bases, 9 bases remained unmatched. CDR3 length equals 16 residues. Germline V gene sequence: CDR1 SGHTS, CDR2 YDEGEE. In DNA form, the CDR3 reads TGTGCCAGCAGTTTTCTACAGGGGGCCCACTACAATGAGCAGTTCTTC. Protein: CASSFLQGAHYNEQFF.

This clone turned up a few times. The gene calls are TRBV6-5 and TRBJ2-7; weak D call: TRBD2 (5 bases). The ends were cut back, 5 bases at V and 2 bases at J, with 16 bases in the middle. Germline loops: CDR1 MNHEY, CDR2 SVGAGI. This CDR3 comprises 15 residues. CDR3 nucleotide sequence: TGTGCCAGCAGTGCGAGTGGGGAAGCGGCCTACGAGCAGTACTTC. It is translated as CASSASGEAAYEQYF.

The V call is TRBV6-6, the J call TRBJ2-7; 12 positions agree with TRBD2. V was pared by 4 bases and J by 2 bases, with 3 bases of the junction left unmatched. This CDR3 has 15 residues. Germline values: CDR1 MNHNY, CDR2 SVGAGI (reference sequence). CDR3 sequence: CASSLGLAGPYEQYF. The CDR3 coding sequence is TGTGCCAGCAGTTTAGGACTAGCGGGGCCCTACGAGCAGTACTTC.

V is TRBV7-2 and J is TRBJ2-4, with 9 bases matching TRBD2. Germline-derived CDR1 and CDR2 are SGHTA and FQGNSA. Losses at the gene ends were 5 bases for V and 3 bases for J; bases not matched to a gene: 14. This CDR3 spans 18 amino acids. CDR3 DNA: TGTGCCAGCAGCATAGGTAGTAGCGGGGGAAATAGCAAAAACATTCAGTACTTC. As protein: CASSIGSSGGNSKNIQYF.

The chain is built from TRBV9 and TRBJ2-3; 9 positions agree with TRBD1. The CDR3 runs to 13 residues. Per the germline V gene, CDR1 is SGDLS and CDR2 is YYNGEE. Unmatched junction bases numbered 5, after V lost 4 bases and J lost 8 bases. CDR3 coding DNA: TGTGCCAGCAGCCAACAGGGGGCGAGTACGCAGTATTTT. It codes for CASSQQGASTQYF.

The rearrangement uses TRBV7-9 and TRBJ1-1; TRBD1 aligns across 8 bases. CDR1 SEHNR and CDR2 FQNEAQ come from the germline V gene (reference sequence). The CDR3 is 16 amino acids. J was trimmed by 1 base and V by 1 base; bases with no gene match: 5. The DNA for the CDR3 is TGTGCCAGCAGCTTAGGGGACAGGCCGAGGAACACTGAAGCTTTCTTT. It is translated as CASSLGDRPRNTEAFF.

J is TRBJ1-4 and V is TRBV6-6, with a weak D call TRBD1 (5 bases). The CDR3 spans 12 residues. From germline, CDR1 is MNHNY and CDR2 SVGAGI (reference sequence). V was clipped by 6 bases and J by 12 bases, with 14 bases between them. CDR3 nucleotides: TGTGCCAGCAGCTACCTGGGGGGGGAACTGTTTTTT. Translating it yields CASSYLGGELFF.

The V call is TRBV5-1, the J call TRBJ1-2, with 11 bases lining up with TRBD1. The CDR3 has 16 residues. Looked up from germline, CDR1 is SGHRS and CDR2 is YFSETQ. J lost 4 bases, V lost 3 bases, and 8 bases had no gene match. DNA of the CDR3: TGCGCCAGCAGCTGGGGGACAGGGGGAAGTTCCTATGGCTACACCTTC. Its translation is CASSWGTGGSSYGYTF.

This clone has just a few counts. The V gene is TRBV19, the J gene TRBJ1-4; D uncertain. V was shortened by 8 bases and J by 8 bases, with 15 bases between the two germline ends. This CDR3 contains 13 residues. Germline-derived CDR1 and CDR2 are LNHDA and SQIVND (reference sequence). CDR3 bases: TGTGCCAGTGGGCTCTTTGGGCCGGAAAAACTGTTTTTT. This sequence encodes CASGLFGPEKLFF.

The V call is TRBV28, the J call TRBJ1-2, with 7 bases lining up with TRBD1. CDR3 length: 16 residues. V shed 5 bases, J shed 4 bases, and the junction held 13 bases outside the gene matches. The germline CDR1 and CDR2 sequences are MDHEN and SYDVKM. CDR3 amino acids: CASSLNLQGWGYGYTF. CDR3 bases: TGTGCCAGCAGTCTCAACCTACAGGGGTGGGGCTATGGCTACACCTTC.

V gene TRBV9 combines with J gene TRBJ1-2, with D tentatively TRBD1 (6 bases). CDR3 size: 13 residues. CDR1 is SGDLS, CDR2 YYNGEE, per germline. V was shortened by 4 bases and J by 3 bases, with 10 bases between the two germline ends. The CDR3 loop reads CASSPRTDYGYTF. The CDR3 region has the DNA TGTGCCAGCAGCCCGAGGACAGACTATGGCTACACCTTC. The variable domain in full, completed from reference TRBV9 and TRBJ1-2, reads DSGVTQTPKHLITATGQRVTLRCSPRSGDLSVYWYQQSLDQGLQFLIQYYNGEERAKGNILERFSAQQFPDLHSELNLSSLELGDSALYFCASSPRTDYGYTFGSGTRLTVV.

This clone was counted once. This chain links TRBV10-3 with TRBJ2-7; the match to TRBD2 covers 8 bases. The V segment lost 6 bases and the J segment 2 bases; nucleotides outside the gene matches: 9. CDR1 and CDR2 from the germline V gene are ENHRY and SYGVKD. The CDR3 extends over 15 amino acids. CDR3: CAIRPSGGHTYEQYF. The CDR3 nucleotides read TGTGCCATCAGGCCTTCGGGGGGGCACACCTACGAGCAGTACTTC.

This chain uses TRBV27 with TRBJ2-1; D might be TRBD1 (5 bases). The V end lost 2 bases, the J end lost 8 bases, and 7 bases lay between the germline ends. CDR1 MNHEY and CDR2 SMNVEV come from the germline V gene (reference sequence). The CDR3 has 12 residues. The CDR3 protein is CASSLIGDEQFF. CDR3 nucleotide sequence: TGTGCCAGCAGTTTAATAGGGGATGAGCAGTTCTTC.

Only a few counts were recorded for this clone. The rearrangement uses TRBV6-1 and TRBJ1-1; D remains unclear. The length of the CDR3 is 11 residues. Germline assignment: CDR1 MNHNS and CDR2 SASEGT. V was cut by 3 bases and J by 10 bases, with 9 bases left in between. The CDR3 DNA reads TGTGCCAGCAGTGATGAGAGGGCAGCTTTCTTT. Translating gives CASSDERAAFF.

This chain joins TRBV27 and TRBJ1-1, with D maybe TRBD1 (5 bases). CDR1 MNHEY and CDR2 SMNVEV come from the germline V gene (reference sequence). Trimming pared 4 bases from V and 5 bases from J, leaving 14 bases between. The CDR3 totals 14 residues. The CDR3 protein is CASSSSGGETEAFF. The CDR3 nucleotides are TGTGCCAGCAGTTCCTCGGGGGGGGAGACTGAAGCTTTCTTT.

This clone was recorded a few times. The chain links TRBV11-2 to TRBJ2-6; the match to TRBD2 covers 8 bases. After removal of 6 bases from V and 1 base from J, the junction contained 14 bases not matched to a gene. This CDR3 spans 19 amino acids. Germline CDR1 is SGHAT and CDR2 is FQNNGV. The CDR3 sequence: CASSFRRGAYLSGANVLTF. The CDR3 DNA follows: TGTGCCAGCAGTTTTAGGCGGGGGGCCTACCTTTCTGGGGCCAACGTCCTGACTTTC.

This chain connects TRBV6-6 to TRBJ1-5; D gene unclear. This CDR3 spans 15 amino acids. With 2 bases removed from V and 1 base from J, the gap between germline ends came to 9 bases. Germline CDR1 and CDR2: MNHNY and SVGAGI (reference sequence). In DNA, the CDR3 is TGTGCCAGCAGTTACGTGGGGAGGAGCAATCAGCCCCAGCATTTT. The encoded protein is CASSYVGRSNQPQHF.

This clone appeared once. The rearrangement joins TRBV11-2 to TRBJ2-7, with 9 bases aligning to TRBD2. Germline V lookup: CDR1 SGHAT, CDR2 FQNNGV. The CDR3 extends over 14 amino acids. V dropped 3 bases and J dropped 2; count of bases not matched to a gene: 2. The CDR3 coding sequence is TGTGCCAGCAGCTTTAGCGGGAGTCCCTACGAGCAGTACTTC. Translated: CASSFSGSPYEQYF. Looking up the rest from reference TRBV11-2 and TRBJ2-7 gives the full variable domain: EAGVAQSPRYKIIEKRQSVAFWCNPISGHATLYWYQQILGQGPKLLIQFQNNGVVDDSQLPKDRFSAERLKGVDSTLKIQPAKLEDSAVYLCASSFSGSPYEQYFGPGTRLTVT.

V gene TRBV5-4 combines with J gene TRBJ2-7, with a possible D match to TRBD1 (6 bases). Deletions cut 2 bases from V and 3 bases from J, with 6 bases between. Germline V lookup: CDR1 SGHNT, CDR2 YYREEE (reference sequence). The CDR3 has 12 amino acids. CDR3 region: CASSFRGYEQYF. CDR3 in DNA: TGTGCCAGCAGCTTCAGGGGCTACGAGCAGTACTTC.

This clone showed up just a few times. This chain uses TRBV4-1 with TRBJ1-1; TRBD1 aligns across 8 bases. Germline V gene data show CDR1 as MGHRA and CDR2 as YSYEKL. This CDR3 region has 15 residues. V shed 1 base, J shed 2 bases, and the junction held 3 bases outside the gene matches. CDR3: CASSQGDRPNTEAFF. The DNA of the CDR3 is TGCGCCAGCAGCCAAGGGGACAGGCCTAACACTGAAGCTTTCTTT.

This chain connects TRBV27 to TRBJ2-2, with D perhaps TRBD1 (5 bases). Germline-derived CDR1 and CDR2 are MNHEY and SMNVEV (reference sequence). V gave up 2 bases and J gave up 0 bases, with 13 bases separating them. CDR3 length: 17 residues. The CDR3, as DNA: TGTGCCAGCAGTTTAATCGGACAAAAGGCGAACACCGGGGAGCTGTTTTTT. Protein sequence: CASSLIGQKANTGELFF.

This chain links TRBV21-1 with TRBJ2-2; the DNA was not compared with TRBD2, the D call given in the table. TRBV21-1 corresponds to a pseudogene. The CDR3 runs to 19 residues. In DNA, the CDR3 is TGTGCCAGCAGCAAAGTAGAAGGGAGACTAGCGGGTATCACCGGGGAGCTGTTTTTT. Translating it yields CASSKVEGRLAGITGELFF.

This chain joins TRBV7-2 and TRBJ2-2; 10 bases map to TRBD2. CDR1 and CDR2 (germline): SGHTA, FQGNSA. V shed 1 base, J shed 4 bases, and the junction held 0 bases outside the gene matches. The CDR3 runs to 15 residues. The CDR3: CASSLGLAGTGELFF. CDR3 nucleotides: TGTGCCAGCAGCTTAGGACTAGCGGGCACCGGGGAGCTGTTTTTT.

The rearrangement uses TRBV2 and TRBJ2-7, with D maybe TRBD1 (7 bases). The V end was cut by 5 bases, the J end by 2 bases, with 13 bases between. CDR3 length: 14 amino acids. The germline gives CDR1 SNHLY, CDR2 FYNNEI. This chain's CDR3 is CASSLQGGPYEQYF. CDR3 DNA: TGTGCCAGCAGTCTTCAGGGGGGACCCTACGAGCAGTACTTC.

The chain has TRBV4-3 and TRBJ2-2, with 7 positions matching TRBD2. Germline CDR1 reads LGHNA; CDR2 reads YSLEER. CDR3 length: 18 residues. After removal of 0 bases from V and 3 bases from J, the junction contained 10 bases not matched to a gene. The CDR3: CASSQDQSAGAYTGELFF. The CDR3 region has the DNA TGCGCCAGCAGCCAAGACCAATCGGCGGGAGCTTACACCGGGGAGCTGTTTTTT.

The chain is built from TRBV5-6 and TRBJ1-1; 11 nucleotides match TRBD1. CDR3 length: 14 residues. The germline CDR1 and CDR2 sequences are SGHDT and YYEEEE. The trim removed 2 bases at V and 4 bases at J, leaving 1 base unmatched. This CDR3 reads CASSLGQGATEAFF. The CDR3 region has the DNA TGTGCCAGCAGCTTAGGACAGGGGGCCACTGAAGCTTTCTTT.

The chain links TRBV11-2 to TRBJ2-2; a weak D match, TRBD1 (6 bases). The CDR3 spans 15 residues. The V end lost 5 bases, the J end lost 1 base, and 11 bases lay between the germline ends. Germline lookup yields CDR1 SGHAT and CDR2 FQNNGV. The CDR3 is CASSPWTENTGELFF. The CDR3 nucleotides are TGTGCCAGCAGCCCGTGGACAGAGAACACCGGGGAGCTGTTTTTT.

The chain couples TRBV30 to TRBJ1-5; D is possibly TRBD1 (6 bases). V was clipped by 3 bases and J by 4 bases, with 10 bases between them. CDR3 length: 13 residues. In germline, CDR1 is GTSNPN, CDR2 SVGIG (reference sequence). In nucleotides, the CDR3 is TGTGCCTGGAGCTTGACAGGAAATCAGCCCCAGCATTTT. Translated: CAWSLTGNQPQHF.

V is TRBV7-2 and J is TRBJ2-2; possible D gene TRBD1, 5 bases. From germline, CDR1 is SGHTA and CDR2 FQGNSA. This CDR3 is built from 15 residues. V was trimmed by 1 base and J by 6 bases, leaving 12 bases between them. DNA for the CDR3: TGTGCCAGCAGCTTAGTGGTAGGGGTGGCCGGGGAGCTGTTTTTT. Protein sequence: CASSLVVGVAGELFF.

This rearrangement joins TRBV19 to TRBJ2-7, with TRBD2 matching 7 bases. The CDR3 runs to 13 residues. Trimming removed 5 bases from V and 6 bases from J; junction bases left unmatched: 7. Germline V gene data show CDR1 as LNHDA and CDR2 as SQIVND (reference sequence). CDR3 region: CASSAREEREQYF. The CDR3 DNA reads as TGTGCCAGTAGTGCCCGGGAGGAACGCGAGCAGTACTTC.

The chain has TRBV13 and TRBJ2-4, with 14 bases matching TRBD2. The CDR3 sequence is 16 residues long. V shed 5 bases, J shed 8 bases, and the junction held 8 bases outside the gene matches. CDR1 PRHDT and CDR2 FYEKMQ come from the germline V gene (reference sequence). This CDR3 is CASSPGLAGVNDIQYF. Here the CDR3 DNA reads TGTGCCAGCAGCCCGGGACTAGCGGGAGTAAATGACATTCAGTACTTC.